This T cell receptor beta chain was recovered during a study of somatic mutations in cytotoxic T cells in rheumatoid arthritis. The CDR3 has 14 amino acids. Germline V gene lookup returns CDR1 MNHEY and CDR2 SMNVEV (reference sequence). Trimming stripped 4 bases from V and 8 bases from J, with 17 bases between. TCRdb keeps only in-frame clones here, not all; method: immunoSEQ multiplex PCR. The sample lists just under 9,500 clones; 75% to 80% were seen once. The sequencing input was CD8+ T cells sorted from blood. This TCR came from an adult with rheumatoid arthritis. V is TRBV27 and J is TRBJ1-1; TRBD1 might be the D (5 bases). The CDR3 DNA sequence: TGTGCCAGCAGTTCACCCTCCGGGACTGCCGAAGCTTTCTTT. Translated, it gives CASSSPSGTAEAFF.